The clone carrying this T cell receptor beta chain was counted only a few times. Its matching antigen is unknown. The use of a sample-barcoded 5' primer and a J-beta primer mix characterized a second PCR of about 6 to 12 cycles. TCRdb re-called the 5' RACE reads through MiXCR, storing one row per CDR3 protein. The table records around 900,000 distinct CDR3 sequences, roughly half of them present only once. The entry originates in a study of blood T cells in healthy people across ages. V lost 7 bases to trimming and J lost 2 bases, with 18 bases between them. CDR3 length: 15 residues. Germline V gene lookup returns CDR1 MNHEY and CDR2 SVGEGT. Extractions gave at least 6 micrograms of total RNA per sample. General study findings and limits: Unsorted PBMCs ruled out conclusive naive versus antigen-experienced comparison. Naive T cell percentage showed a strong correlation with the diversity of TCR beta.

The sequence was obtained from a woman aged 60 to 75 in good health. The sequencing input was blood. The chain couples TRBV6-2 or TRBV6-3 to TRBJ2-7; TRBD1 might be the D (6 bases). CDR3 sequence reads: CASNSRGQSTYEQYF. The CDR3 DNA reads TGTGCCAGCAATTCCCGAGGACAGTCAACCTACGAGCAGTACTTC.